These 32 T cell receptor beta chains came from one sample sequenced in a study of shared clonotypes between healthy human individuals. Libraries were prepared by immunoSEQ multiplex PCR; TCRdb keeps only in-frame clonotypes and omits some of them. The table records 550,000 to 600,000 clones, roughly four fifths of them present only once. Sequenced: PBMCs. Receptors were obtained from a woman in her thirties or forties in good health. Some clones in this sample may be carry-over from other donors' samples.

This chain joins TRBV9 and TRBJ1-5; 7 nucleotides match TRBD1. V shed 3 bases, J shed 9 bases, and the junction held 15 bases outside the gene matches. The CDR3 has 16 amino acids. Germline V gene lookup returns CDR1 SGDLS and CDR2 YYNGEE. The chain's CDR3 is CASSAGGSPGGGPQHF. In DNA, the CDR3 is TGTGCCAGCAGCGCAGGGGGTTCCCCCGGCGGGGGGCCCCAGCATTTT.

The gene calls are TRBV4-2 and TRBJ2-7, with TRBD2 matching over 7 bases. The CDR3 runs 14 residues. CDR1 and CDR2 (germline): LGHNA, YNFKEQ. V shed 1 base, J shed 3 bases, and the junction held 3 bases outside the gene matches. DNA for the CDR3: TGTGCCAGCAGCCAAGTTGCGGGAGTCTACGAGCAGTACTTC. Translating gives CASSQVAGVYEQYF.

The table lists this clone with a few counts. This sequence joins TRBV5-6 and TRBJ2-1; 7 bases agree with TRBD2. Germline lookup yields CDR1 SGHDT and CDR2 YYEEEE. The CDR3 extends over 14 amino acids. Trimming removed 2 bases from V and 6 bases from J; junction bases left unmatched: 5. The CDR3 is CASSFASGSNEQFF. The CDR3 DNA is TGTGCCAGCAGCTTTGCTAGCGGCAGCAATGAGCAGTTCTTC.

The chain carries TRBV11-2 and TRBJ2-3, with 7 bases aligning to TRBD2. Per the germline V gene, CDR1 is SGHAT and CDR2 is FQNNGV. V dropped 5 bases and J dropped 2; count of bases not matched to a gene: 10. This CDR3 contains 16 residues. CDR3 amino acids: CASSPLSGTDTDTQYF. CDR3 coding DNA: TGTGCCAGCAGCCCCCTCAGCGGGACGGACACAGATACGCAGTATTTT.

The chain recombines TRBV19 with TRBJ2-7, with D possibly being TRBD1 (6 bases). V was clipped by 1 base and J by 2 bases, with 9 bases between them. This CDR3 spans 14 amino acids. CDR1 is LNHDA, CDR2 SQIVND, per germline (reference sequence). The CDR3 protein is CASSIGDITYEQYF. CDR3 in DNA: TGTGCCAGTAGTATAGGGGACATTACCTACGAGCAGTACTTC.

The rearrangement joins TRBV25-1 to TRBJ2-2, with 7 bases aligning to TRBD2. The CDR3 extends over 16 amino acids. The trim removed 0 bases at V and 6 bases at J, leaving 7 bases unmatched. Per germline, CDR1 MGHDK and CDR2 SYGVNS. The CDR3 region has the DNA TGTGCCAGCAGTGAATACGATGGGACTAACGCCGGGGAGCTGTTTTTT. This encodes CASSEYDGTNAGELFF.

This rearrangement joins TRBV5-1 to TRBJ2-5; 12 bases match TRBD2. V lost 5 bases to trimming and J lost 4 bases; unmatched junction nucleotides: 3. Germline CDR1 reads SGHRS; CDR2 reads YFSETQ. CDR3 length: 14 amino acids. The CDR3 coding sequence is TGCGCCAGCAGGACGGGACTAGCGGGAGAGACCCAGTACTTC. This encodes CASRTGLAGETQYF.

The V and J genes are TRBV6-6 and TRBJ1-5; TRBD1 matches at 7 bases. The CDR3 has 15 amino acids. The J segment lost 2 bases and the V segment lost 6 bases, leaving 7 bases of the junction unmatched. Germline V lookup: CDR1 MNHNY, CDR2 SVGAGI (reference sequence). This CDR3 is CASRSTGVGNQPQHF. The CDR3, as DNA: TGTGCCAGCAGGTCTACAGGGGTGGGCAATCAGCCCCAGCATTTT.

The chain recombines TRBV7-9 with TRBJ1-2, with D perhaps matching TRBD1 (5 bases). This CDR3 has 17 amino acids. Germline V gene sequence: CDR1 SEHNR, CDR2 FQNEAQ (reference sequence). Trimming left V 5 bases short and J 4 bases short, with 23 bases between. CDR3: CASSPDGTAAAAYGYTF. The CDR3 coding sequence is TGTGCCAGCAGCCCAGACGGGACCGCCGCTGCGGCCTATGGCTACACCTTC.

The chain uses TRBV28 and TRBJ2-3; D gene uncertain. Germline V gene data show CDR1 as MDHEN and CDR2 as SYDVKM. There are 13 residues in the CDR3. Trimming left V 0 bases short and J 3 bases short, with 4 bases between. As DNA, the CDR3 is TGTGCCAGCAGTTTATGGGGGACAGATACGCAGTATTTT. Encoded protein: CASSLWGTDTQYF.

The J gene is TRBJ1-1, the V gene TRBV4-2; no firm D call. Germline CDR1 reads LGHNA; CDR2 reads YNFKEQ. Deletions cut 3 bases from V and 4 bases from J, with 15 bases between. There are 15 residues in the CDR3. CDR3 sequence (DNA): TGTGCCAGCAGCCAGGGCCAGGAACGAGGCACTGAAGCTTTCTTT. It encodes CASSQGQERGTEAFF.

A single count supports this clone. The chain links TRBV5-1 to TRBJ1-4; D uncertain. The CDR3 length is 13 residues. The V end was cut by 0 bases, the J end by 8 bases, with 8 bases between. Germline values: CDR1 SGHRS, CDR2 YFSETQ. CDR3 nucleotide sequence: TGCGCCAGCAGCTTGGGGGCCAAGGAAAAACTGTTTTTT. Its protein is CASSLGAKEKLFF.

V and J are TRBV7-6 and TRBJ2-5; no reliable D call. Per the germline V gene, CDR1 is SGHVS and CDR2 is FNYEAQ. V was shortened by 2 bases and J by 2 bases, with 9 bases between the two germline ends. The CDR3 runs 14 residues. The CDR3 sequence is CASSLKAGQETQYF. The CDR3 DNA reads TGTGCCAGCAGCTTAAAGGCAGGACAAGAGACCCAGTACTTC.

The V and J genes are TRBV7-2 and TRBJ2-1; 9 bases align to TRBD2. Germline loops: CDR1 SGHTA, CDR2 FQGNSA. The CDR3 sequence is 15 residues long. Losses at the gene ends were 5 bases for V and 8 bases for J; bases not matched to a gene: 10. The DNA of the CDR3 is TGTGCCAGCAGCCCGAATAGCGGGAGTTTCGATGAGCAGTTCTTC. Its translation is CASSPNSGSFDEQFF.

Note on this clone: Other DNA sequences in the sample encode the same CDR3. The chain uses TRBV5-1 and TRBJ2-3; 11 positions agree with TRBD2. This CDR3 has 14 amino acids. Germline CDR1 reads SGHRS; CDR2 reads YFSETQ. The J segment lost 3 bases and the V segment lost 5 bases, leaving 2 bases of the junction unmatched. In DNA, the CDR3 is TGCGCCAGCAGTTTAGCGGGAGGGACAGATACGCAGTATTTT. Its translation: CASSLAGGTDTQYF.

The chain carries TRBV27 and TRBJ2-3; D gene unclear. The V gene lost 2 bases and the J gene lost 0 bases, with 12 bases spanning the gap. The CDR3 sequence is 16 residues long. Germline-derived CDR1 and CDR2 are MNHEY and SMNVEV (reference sequence). CDR3 sequence reads: CASSLAFGTSTDTQYF. The CDR3, as DNA: TGTGCCAGCAGTTTAGCCTTTGGTACTAGCACAGATACGCAGTATTTT.

This clone has more than one count but fewer than ten. The V and J genes are TRBV7-6 and TRBJ1-1; no definite D call. Germline CDR1 and CDR2: SGHVS and FNYEAQ. This CDR3 contains 14 residues. V was pared by 2 bases and J by 3 bases, with 10 bases between. The CDR3 protein is CASSLPPGDTEAFF. CDR3 DNA: TGTGCCAGCAGCTTACCCCCCGGGGACACTGAAGCTTTCTTT.

About this clone itself: This may stem from a read error, because a much larger clone lies one nucleotide away. Distinct nucleotide sequences in the sample also encode this CDR3. The chain combines TRBV7-2 with TRBJ1-1; D remains ambiguous. The V and J ends lost 4 bases and 6 bases respectively, with 6 bases between them. The CDR3 consists of 11 residues. The germline CDR1 and CDR2 sequences are SGHTA and FQGNSA. CDR3 sequence: CASSSYAEAFF. CDR3 DNA: TGTGCCAGCAGCTCCTACGCTGAAGCTTTCTTT.

The chain is built from TRBV28 and TRBJ2-7; TRBD2 matches at 7 bases. Germline lookup yields CDR1 MDHEN and CDR2 SYDVKM. The V and J ends lost 8 bases and 4 bases, in that order; junction bases with no gene match: 14. This CDR3 is 15 amino acids long. CDR3 nucleotides: TGTGCCAGCGGTAGTGTAAGACTAGCTGGTTACGAGCAGTACTTC. Encoded protein: CASGSVRLAGYEQYF.

The rearrangement uses TRBV28 and TRBJ2-3, with a tentative D call TRBD1 (5 bases). Looked up from germline, CDR1 is MDHEN and CDR2 is SYDVKM. Trimming left V 6 bases short and J 1 base short, with 14 bases between. This CDR3 has 15 residues. The CDR3 nucleotides read TGTGCCAGCAGACAGGAGATATGGGGCACAGATACGCAGTATTTT. Residues: CASRQEIWGTDTQYF.

This sequence joins TRBV5-1 and TRBJ2-5, with D possibly matching TRBD1 (6 bases). The CDR3 covers 15 residues. Trimming removed 4 bases from V and 1 base from J, with 14 bases in between. The V gene's germline CDR1 is SGHRS and CDR2 YFSETQ. CDR3 sequence: CASSPNRVSQETQYF. The CDR3 nucleotides read TGCGCCAGCAGCCCGAACAGGGTCTCCCAAGAGACCCAGTACTTC.

This sequence joins TRBV29-1 and TRBJ2-3; 9 nucleotides match TRBD2. The trim removed 5 bases at V and 4 bases at J, leaving 10 bases unmatched. Germline CDR1 and CDR2: SQVTM and ANQGSEA. The CDR3 contains 15 residues. The CDR3 is CSVRLAAENSDTQYF. The CDR3 bases are TGCAGCGTTAGACTAGCGGCTGAGAATTCAGATACGCAGTATTTT.

This clone was seen only once. The CDR3 DNA is TGTGCCAGTAGTCCGGGACAGCAATCGGGTGGCTACACCTTC. Translating it yields CASSPGQQSGGYTF. The V call is TRBV19, the J call TRBJ1-2; 7 bases agree with TRBD1. The CDR3 consists of 14 residues. Germline V CDR1 and CDR2: LNHDA, SQIVND (reference sequence). Trimming removed 5 bases from V and 7 bases from J; junction bases left unmatched: 10. Drawing the rest from reference TRBV19 and TRBJ1-2, the complete variable domain is DGGITQSPKYLFRKEGQNVTLSCEQNLNHDAMYWYRQDPGQGLRLIYYSQIVNDFQKGDIAEGYSVSREKKESFPLTVTSAQKNPTAFYLCASSPGQQSGGYTFGSGTRLTVV.

The J gene is TRBJ2-5, the V gene TRBV4-1; D gene unclear. This CDR3 spans 13 amino acids. Trimming took off 1 base at V and 10 bases at J, with 13 bases between the two ends. CDR1 and CDR2 (germline): MGHRA, YSYEKL. In nucleotides, the CDR3 is TGCGCCAGCAGCCAAGGCCAAGACTCCAACCAGTACTTC. Its translation: CASSQGQDSNQYF.

The chain has TRBV7-6 and TRBJ1-5; no firm D call. The CDR3 sequence is 13 residues long. V lost 1 base and J 5 bases, leaving 6 bases between the germline ends. Germline V gene sequence: CDR1 SGHVS, CDR2 FNYEAQ. DNA for the CDR3: TGTGCCAGCAGCTTAGGGAGTTATCAGCCCCAGCATTTT. It translates to CASSLGSYQPQHF.

This clone has just one count. This chain connects TRBV9 to TRBJ2-5; D is undetermined. The V gene lost 4 bases and the J gene lost 1 base, with 11 bases spanning the gap. This CDR3 contains 14 residues. Germline-derived CDR1 and CDR2 are SGDLS and YYNGEE. The CDR3 reads CASSPMRSQETQYF. The CDR3 region has the DNA TGTGCCAGCAGCCCTATGAGGTCCCAAGAGACCCAGTACTTC.

V gene TRBV15 combines with J gene TRBJ2-7; 7 positions agree with TRBD1. CDR3 size: 14 residues. Germline-derived CDR1 and CDR2 are LNHNV and YYDKDF (reference sequence). The J segment lost 3 bases and the V segment lost 2 bases, leaving 4 bases of the junction unmatched. CDR3 sequence (DNA): TGTGCCACCAGCAGAAAGACAGGGAACTACGAGCAGTACTTC. As protein: CATSRKTGNYEQYF.

This clone appeared a few times. V gene TRBV7-9 combines with J gene TRBJ2-5; D is unclear. With 2 bases removed from V and 2 bases from J, the gap between germline ends came to 0 bases. The germline gives CDR1 SEHNR, CDR2 FQNEAQ (reference sequence). This CDR3 spans 11 amino acids. In nucleotides, the CDR3 is TGTGCCAGCAGCTTACAAGAGACCCAGTACTTC. Amino acid sequence: CASSLQETQYF.

This chain joins TRBV19 and TRBJ2-1; the match to TRBD1 covers 7 bases. The germline V gene encodes CDR1 LNHDA and CDR2 SQIVND (reference sequence). The CDR3 has 14 residues. After removal of 6 bases from V and 6 bases from J, the junction contained 8 bases not matched to a gene. Here the CDR3 reads CASRPTGLPNEQFF. The CDR3 DNA reads TGTGCCAGTAGGCCGACAGGGCTACCCAATGAGCAGTTCTTC.

V usage is TRBV18 and J usage is TRBJ2-3; the D call may be TRBD1 or TRBD2 (5 bases each). The germline CDR1 and CDR2 sequences are KGHSH and LQKENI. The CDR3 sequence is 16 residues long. Between the trimmed V and J ends, which lost 0 bases and 8 bases, there was a span of 18 bases. The CDR3 loop reads CASSPPRDPAQGTQYF. CDR3 DNA: TGTGCCAGCTCACCACCACGGGATCCTGCGCAGGGTACGCAGTATTTT.

The chain is built from TRBV27 and TRBJ1-5; 9 bases line up with TRBD1. The germline V gene encodes CDR1 MNHEY and CDR2 SMNVEV (reference sequence). The CDR3 is made up of 20 amino acids. Trimming took 7 bases from V and 2 from J; bases not matched to a gene: 21. The CDR3 DNA sequence: TGTGCCAGCACCCTACCGCCGGACAGGGGTCCGAGTAGGGGCAATCAGCCCCAGCATTTT. It yields the protein CASTLPPDRGPSRGNQPQHF.

Details on this clone: At the DNA level, this CDR3 is encoded by other sequences in the same sample as well. The chain recombines TRBV7-2 with TRBJ2-1; maybe TRBD2 (5 bases). Trimming took 0 bases from V and 6 from J, leaving 9 bases between them. The CDR3 contains 14 residues. CDR1 and CDR2 (germline): SGHTA, FQGNSA. DNA for the CDR3: TGTGCCAGCAGCTTAGCCAGCGGAGGCAATGAGCAGTTCTTC. Its translation is CASSLASGGNEQFF.